This paragraph reports one T cell receptor (beta chain). Antigen unknown. This specimen belongs to a study of beta chain features in type 1 diabetes. Study outcomes and limitations: Across all four CD4+ subsets, people with type 1 diabetes showed modestly shorter TCRB CDR3s.

The investigators reverse transcribed all of the isolated RNA, so they sequenced expressed TCRB transcripts. The table came from immunoSEQ multiplex PCR; TCRdb's copy has only in-frame clones and leaves some out. This sample carries almost 350,000 clones, 9.3% of them seen once, and the ten largest clones take 0.95% to 1.1%. Each of the CD4+ naive, central memory, regulatory and stem cell-like memory populations was sorted via CD45RO/CCR7/CD25/CD127/CD95/CD27. Sorted cells reached over 95% purity in every population. The V and J ends lost 10 bases and 2 bases, in that order; junction bases with no gene match: 9. The germline CDR1 and CDR2 sequences are ENHRY and SYGVKD. The CDR3 runs 14 residues.

The rearrangement joins TRBV10-3 to TRBJ2-3; the match to TRBD1 covers 7 bases. Specimen: central memory CD4+ T cells from blood. This clonotype originated in a man younger than 40 with type 1 diabetes. CDR3 in DNA: TGTGCCAGCAGGGACAGCGGATACACAGATACGCAGTATTTT. Translating it yields CASRDSGYTDTQYF.